The clone carrying this T cell receptor beta chain was picked up a small number of times. Its specificity is not known. Additional DNA sequences in this sample encode the identical CDR3. These data come from a study of shared clonotypes between healthy human individuals. Study outcomes and limitations: As a rule, naive subsets had a larger estimated richness than memory subsets.

The V gene lost 0 bases and the J gene lost 1 base, with 3 bases spanning the gap. CDR3 length: 13 residues. Per germline, CDR1 SGHNT and CDR2 YYREEE (reference sequence). In the authors' methods: Junction-only sequences without quality scores were provided by ImmunoSEQ, so filtering was different. Profiled with immunoSEQ multiplex PCR; TCRdb holds only in-frame clones, not every one. The V and J calls and clone size come from that table; D and trimming were worked out from the DNA. In the table there are 1,400,000 or so clones, approximately 98.5% of which are singletons. In the CD4+ fraction, cells were divided into CD45RA+ naive and CD45RA-negative memory subsets.

The sequence derives from a man aged 25 to 40 in good health. Sequenced: naive CD4+ T cells sorted from blood. Subset in this sample: CD45RA+ positively selected. This rearrangement joins TRBV5-4 to TRBJ2-3; D gene uncertain. The CDR3: CASSLEGTDTQYF. CDR3 in DNA: TGTGCCAGCAGCTTGGAGGGCACAGATACGCAGTATTTT.